Below are 17 T cell receptor beta chains sequenced from a single sample in a study of T cells after posttransplantation cyclophosphamide. The table came from immunoSEQ multiplex PCR; TCRdb's copy has only in-frame clones and leaves some out. The sample holds 35,000 to 45,000 clones, and no clone turns up only once. What was sequenced was PBMCs. The receptors originated from a man aged 40-49 years in good health, CMV-negative, and a related stem cell transplant donor.

This clone was counted ten times or more. The chain couples TRBV11-2 to TRBJ2-7; TRBD1 is a possible D gene (6 bases). CDR1 SGHAT and CDR2 FQNNGV come from the germline V gene. CDR3 length: 17 residues. Trimming shortened V by 1 base and J by 0 bases, and 16 bases separated the two germline ends. DNA for the CDR3: TGTGCCAGCAGCTTAGGGTGGTCTGGGGACAACTCCTACGAGCAGTACGTC. It translates to CASSLGWSGDNSYEQYV.

The sample holds many counts of this clone. The J gene is TRBJ2-2, the V gene TRBV4-2; D may be TRBD2 (5 bases). Germline lookup yields CDR1 LGHNA and CDR2 YNFKEQ. The CDR3 runs 13 residues. V lost 7 bases, J lost 1 base, and 7 bases lay in between. CDR3 nucleotides: TGTGCCAGCACAGCGGAGAACACCGGGGAGCTGTTTTTT. Residues: CASTAENTGELFF.

Ten or more counts support this clone. The chain has TRBV5-5 and TRBJ2-1, with 13 bases matching TRBD2. The V gene end was trimmed by 2 bases and the J gene end by 10 bases; junction bases not matched to a gene: 6. The CDR3 contains 15 residues. Germline lookup yields CDR1 SGHKS and CDR2 YYEKEE (reference sequence). The CDR3, as DNA: TGTGCCAGCAGCTTAGGGACTAGCGGGACCAGAGAGCAGTTCTTC. Protein: CASSLGTSGTREQFF. The whole variable domain, remainder taken from reference TRBV5-5 and TRBJ2-1, is DAGVTQSPTHLIKTRGQQVTLRCSPISGHKSVSWYQQVLGQGPQFIFQYYEKEERGRGNFPDRFSARQFPNYSSELNVNALLLGDSALYLCASSLGTSGTREQFFGPGTRLTVL.

This clone was picked up many times. The V and J genes are TRBV5-4 and TRBJ1-1, with a possible D match to TRBD1 (6 bases). The V end lost 1 base, the J end lost 2 bases, and 12 bases lay between the germline ends. CDR3 size: 15 residues. CDR1 and CDR2 from the germline V gene are SGHNT and YYREEE (reference sequence). This CDR3 is CASSLYQGSNTEAFF. CDR3 DNA: TGTGCCAGCAGCTTGTATCAGGGGAGTAACACTGAAGCTTTCTTT. The full variable domain, completed using reference TRBV5-4 and TRBJ1-1, is ETGVTQSPTHLIKTRGQQVTLRCSSQSGHNTVSWYQQALGQGPQFIFQYYREEENGRGNFPPRFSGLQFPNYSSELNVNALELDDSALYLCASSLYQGSNTEAFFGQGTRLTVV.

The table lists this clone with many counts. V and J are TRBV5-6 and TRBJ1-1, with D unresolved. V lost 1 base to trimming and J lost 6 bases, with 10 bases between them. The CDR3 has 13 residues. Looked up from germline, CDR1 is SGHDT and CDR2 is YYEEEE. The CDR3 coding sequence is TGTGCCAGCAGCTTGTTTGGTGCGTCTGAAGCTTTCTTT. It translates to CASSLFGASEAFF.

This clone was seen many times. The chain links TRBV13 to TRBJ2-1; D is perhaps TRBD2 (5 bases). V lost 8 bases, J lost 7 bases, and 18 bases lay in between. CDR1 and CDR2 from the germline V gene are PRHDT and FYEKMQ (reference sequence). The CDR3 length is 14 residues. CDR3 bases: TGTGCCAGCTCCCTCCCTAGCCGTGATAATGAGCAGTTCTTC. It codes for CASSLPSRDNEQFF.

This clone was seen repeatedly, ten times or more. V and J are TRBV7-2 and TRBJ1-5; D unclear. The germline CDR1 and CDR2 sequences are SGHTA and FQGNSA. V dropped 1 base and J dropped 6 bases, with 10 bases sitting between them. CDR3 length: 14 residues. CDR3 protein: CASSLGLPTQPQHF. CDR3 in DNA: TGTGCCAGCAGCTTAGGACTCCCAACTCAGCCCCAGCATTTT.

With respect to this clone: The junction and the germline gene differ at one end; a read error may be behind it. The chain carries TRBV6-1 and TRBJ2-5; TRBD2 matches 13 bases. Germline V CDR1 and CDR2: MNHNS, SASEGT. The CDR3 is 18 amino acids. In DNA, the CDR3 is TGTGCCAGCAGTGCGGAACCGGGACTAGCGGGATACCAAGAGGCCCAGTACTTC. Protein product: CASSAEPGLAGYQEAQYF.

V gene TRBV25-1 combines with J gene TRBJ1-2; possibly TRBD1 for D (6 bases). This CDR3 is built from 13 residues. The V gene's germline CDR1 is MGHDK and CDR2 SYGVNS. Deletions cut 9 bases from V and 1 base from J, with 12 bases between. The CDR3 DNA reads as TGTGCCAGTACGGGACAACTTAACTATGGCTACACCTTC. Encoded protein: CASTGQLNYGYTF.

This clone was seen repeatedly, ten times or more. J is TRBJ2-7 and V is TRBV7-9; unclear D gene. CDR3 length equals 15 residues. Per germline, CDR1 SEHNR and CDR2 FQNEAQ (reference sequence). V lost 2 bases and J lost 4, with 15 bases in between. As DNA, the CDR3 is TGTGCCAGCAGCTTAAGTTCTGGCGGAACGTACGAGCAGTACTTC. Its protein product is CASSLSSGGTYEQYF.

Here the CDR3 DNA reads TGCGCCAGCAGCCAAGTAAACAGGGGTTCCTATAATTCACCCCTCCACTTT. It yields the protein CASSQVNRGSYNSPLHF. This chain connects TRBV4-3 to TRBJ1-6; TRBD1 aligns across 7 bases. Trimming took 1 base from V and 1 from J; bases not matched to a gene: 4. Germline assignment: CDR1 LGHNA and CDR2 YSLEER. The length of the CDR3 is 17 residues.

This clone showed up many times. The chain carries TRBV20-1 and TRBJ1-1; 8 bases fit TRBD1. The CDR3 spans 10 residues. Germline CDR1 DFQATT, CDR2 SNEGSKA (reference sequence). Here the CDR3 DNA reads TGCAGCGCAATGGACAGGGAGGCTTTCTTT. As protein: CSAMDREAFF.

This clone was seen ten or more times. The chain has TRBV5-1 and TRBJ2-1; 8 nucleotides match TRBD2. After removal of 0 bases from V and 2 bases from J, the junction contained 1 base not matched to a gene. The CDR3 runs to 15 residues. Germline V gives CDR1 SGHRS, CDR2 YFSETQ. Here the CDR3 DNA reads TGCGCCAGCAGCTTGGGCGGGGGGCCCTACAATGAGCAGTTCTTC. This sequence encodes CASSLGGGPYNEQFF.

This clone was seen at least ten times. The CDR3 reads CASSLRGPPSEQYF. The CDR3 nucleotides are TGTGCCAGCAGCTTGAGGGGGCCGCCTAGTGAGCAGTACTTC. This sequence joins TRBV5-6 and TRBJ2-7, with TRBD1 identical over 7 bases. Germline CDR1 SGHDT, CDR2 YYEEEE. This CDR3 contains 14 residues. V trimming: 1 base; J trimming: 7 bases; junction bases outside the gene matches: 8.

This clone was seen many times. This chain links TRBV11-3 with TRBJ2-5; 11 bases line up with TRBD2. J lost 4 bases, V lost 6 bases, and 10 bases had no gene match. CDR3 length: 16 amino acids. CDR1 SGHNT and CDR2 YENEEA come from the germline V gene. In DNA, the CDR3 is TGTGCCAGCAGTCCGAGACTAGCGGGAATGGGAGAGACCCAGTACTTC. This translates into CASSPRLAGMGETQYF.

This clone was observed many times. The V and J genes are TRBV7-9 and TRBJ1-6, with 9 nucleotides matching TRBD1. The CDR3 is made up of 15 amino acids. With 8 bases clipped from V and 5 bases from J, the junction kept 7 bases outside the gene matches. The germline V gene encodes CDR1 SEHNR and CDR2 FQNEAQ (reference sequence). CDR3 in amino acids: CASGGDRANNSPLHF. The DNA for the CDR3 is TGTGCCAGCGGTGGGGACAGGGCTAATAATTCACCCCTCCACTTT.

This clone was seen ten or more times. This chain joins TRBV4-3 and TRBJ2-5, with D perhaps TRBD1 (6 bases). Germline V gene lookup returns CDR1 LGHNA and CDR2 YSLEER. This CDR3 comprises 17 residues. Trimming pared 0 bases from V and 2 bases from J, leaving 16 bases between. CDR3 residues: CASSQDFTKGGQETQYF. The CDR3 DNA follows: TGCGCCAGCAGCCAAGATTTTACCAAAGGGGGACAAGAGACCCAGTACTTC.